The 10 T cell receptor beta chains below come from one sample, sequenced in a study of blood T cells in healthy people across ages. Together with a sample-barcoded 5' primer, a J-beta primer mix was included in a second PCR lasting about 7 to 12 cycles. TCRdb processed the 5' RACE reads anew with MiXCR; each CDR3 protein has one entry. The sample lists about 540,000 distinct CDR3 sequences, 20% to 30% occurring once. These sequences were also reported in another study, on T cells of mothers and their children.

Sequenced input: blood. These receptors were collected from a boy under 18 in good health.

The chain joins TRBV11-3 to TRBJ2-5; TRBD2 matches 12 bases. The J call is doubtful: the DNA matches TRBJ2-7 better. The germline V gene has CDR1 SGHNT and CDR2 YENEEA. This CDR3 region has 17 residues. The CDR3 loop is CASSLRLTGTSGLEQYF. The CDR3 region has the DNA TGTGCCAGCAGCCTCCGACTTACCGGGACTAGCGGGCTCGAGCAGTACTTC.

This clonotype was observed a few times. The chain recombines TRBV7-3 with TRBJ2-7; the match to TRBD2 covers 8 bases. Germline V lookup: CDR1 SGHTA, CDR2 FQGTGA. The junction had 6 bases not matched to a gene; V was cut back by 1 base and J by 4 bases. The CDR3 extends over 15 amino acids. CDR3 residues: CASSLRGGGPYEQYF. In DNA form, the CDR3 reads TGTGCCAGCAGCTTAAGGGGCGGGGGGCCTTACGAGCAGTACTTC.

The chain joins TRBV12-5 to TRBJ2-3; 12 bases are a match to TRBD2. With V trimmed by 2 bases and J by 7 bases, 7 bases remained unmatched. CDR1 is LGHNT, CDR2 FRNRAP, per germline. The CDR3 is 16 residues long. The CDR3: CASGLNLAGGMNTQYF. CDR3 DNA sequence: TGTGCTAGTGGTTTGAACCTAGCGGGGGGGATGAATACGCAGTATTTT.

This clonotype was found many times. The chain employs TRBV7-2 and TRBJ2-1; 8 bases fit TRBD2. Germline assignment: CDR1 SGHTA and CDR2 FQGNSA. This CDR3 is built from 12 residues. V dropped 5 bases and J dropped 15; count of bases not matched to a gene: 9. In DNA form, the CDR3 reads TGTGCCAGCAGCCCATATAGCGGGGATCCGTTCTTC. Its protein is CASSPYSGDPFF.

This clonotype was seen a few times. This chain links TRBV7-9 with TRBJ1-1; possible D gene TRBD1, 6 bases. The CDR3 has 13 amino acids. Germline V gene sequence: CDR1 SEHNR, CDR2 FQNEAQ (reference sequence). The V end was cut by 3 bases, the J end by 7 bases, with 12 bases between. CDR3 amino acids: CASSLGSRGEAFF. Written as DNA, the CDR3 is TGTGCCAGCAGCTTGGGGTCCAGGGGTGAAGCTTTCTTT.

This clonotype appeared a few times. V and J are TRBV3-1 and TRBJ2-4; weak D call: TRBD2 (6 bases). The CDR3 runs 16 residues. Between the trimmed V and J ends, which lost 4 bases and 1 base, there was a span of 14 bases. CDR1 is LGHDT, CDR2 YNNKEL, per germline (reference sequence). The CDR3 DNA follows: TGTGCCAGCAGCCTCTGGAGGGGTACGGCCAAAAACATTCAGTACTTC. Amino acid sequence: CASSLWRGTAKNIQYF.

J is TRBJ2-1 and V is TRBV7-9; no reliable D call. V lost 3 bases and J lost 0, with 6 bases in between. The CDR3 has 14 amino acids. The germline V gene has CDR1 SEHNR and CDR2 FQNEAQ (reference sequence). The CDR3 sequence: CASSLVSSYNEQFF. CDR3 nucleotide sequence: TGTGCCAGCAGCTTGGTTAGCTCCTACAATGAGCAGTTCTTC.

This clonotype occurred a few times. The rearrangement links TRBV20-1 to TRBJ2-4; 11 nucleotides line up with TRBD1. Per germline, CDR1 DFQATT and CDR2 SNEGSKA (reference sequence). V lost 7 bases and J lost 2; bases outside the gene matches: 10. The CDR3 sequence is 16 residues long. CDR3 protein: CSVSRRDRGSKNIQYF. The DNA for the CDR3 is TGCAGTGTCAGCCGCCGGGACAGGGGGTCCAAAAACATTCAGTACTTC.

This clonotype was recorded a few times. V and J are TRBV10-3 and TRBJ1-5, with 9 bases that match TRBD1. The CDR3 is 14 residues long. Germline CDR1 reads ENHRY; CDR2 reads SYGVKD. V trimming: 6 bases; J trimming: 4 bases; junction bases outside the gene matches: 4. The CDR3 DNA reads as TGTGCCATCAGGCCGGGACAGGGTAATCAGCCCCAGCATTTT. Translation: CAIRPGQGNQPQHF.

This clonotype was counted a few times. The J gene is TRBJ2-7, the V gene TRBV7-9, with 7 bases fitting TRBD2. The J call may be mistaken, given a closer DNA end match to TRBJ2-1. Germline CDR1 is SEHNR and CDR2 is FQNEAQ (reference sequence). The CDR3 has 16 amino acids. This chain's CDR3 is CASSGGSGPGYNEQFF. The CDR3, as DNA: TGTGCCAGCTCCGGCGGGAGTGGTCCGGGGTACAATGAGCAGTTCTTC.